This T cell receptor (beta chain) came from a study of response to subunit inactivated influenza vaccine. Study-level points and caveats: The authors suggested that few new T cells are recruited per seasonal influenza vaccination.

This clonotype came up a few times. The antigen is not known. CDR1 LNHNV and CDR2 YYDKDF come from the germline V gene (reference sequence). The CDR3 consists of 16 residues. The V end lost 5 bases, the J end lost 0 bases, and 15 bases lay between the germline ends. TCRdb re-derived calls from the RT-PCR reads in MiXCR, one entry per CDR3 protein. The sample shows hundreds of thousands of distinct CDR3 sequences, approximately 15% of them seen only once. The source of this sequence is a man in his forties or fifties who received an inactivated influenza vaccine. The specimen was PBMCs from blood, collected around 14 days before vaccination. The chain uses TRBV15 and TRBJ2-3, with a weak D call TRBD2 (6 bases). The CDR3 DNA sequence: TGTGCCACCAGCTCCGATTTACTAGCTAGCACAGATACGCAGTATTTT. Amino acids: CATSSDLLASTDTQYF.